Below, 11 T cell receptor beta chains from the same sample are listed, as sequenced in a study of PD-1 blockade in classical Hodgkin lymphoma. Sequencing was performed with immunoSEQ multiplex PCR; in TCRdb, only in-frame clones are kept and a portion is missing. The data show some 93,000 clones, with approximately 78% seen just once and approximately 9% held by the top ten. Time point here: cycle 4 day 1 (C4D1), after 6 weeks of nivolumab. Relapse was seen in all patients after autologous stem cell transplantation, and brentuximab vedotin exposure was variable. The material was peripheral blood mononuclear cells (PBMCs), obtained before the fourth cycle of nivolumab. These receptors all come from a human donor with classical Hodgkin lymphoma.

This clone was observed a single time. The chain combines TRBV5-5 with TRBJ1-2; a weak D match, TRBD1 (6 bases). Looked up from germline, CDR1 is SGHKS and CDR2 is YYEKEE (reference sequence). Trimming took off 0 bases at V and 9 bases at J, with 12 bases between the two ends. The CDR3 length is 13 residues. CDR3 nucleotide sequence: TGTGCCAGCAGCTTGGCCCACGGGGGGCGCTACACCTTC. Protein sequence: CASSLAHGGRYTF.

This clone was detected only once. The gene calls are TRBV29-1 and TRBJ1-1, with unresolved D. The CDR3 loop spans 11 amino acids. The V gene's germline CDR1 is SQVTM and CDR2 ANQGSEA. With 4 bases removed from V and 6 bases from J, the gap between germline ends came to 9 bases. CDR3 sequence reads: CSVGGLAEAFF. CDR3 sequence (DNA): TGCAGCGTTGGCGGGTTGGCTGAAGCTTTCTTT.

This clone was observed a handful of times. This chain uses TRBV6-6 with TRBJ2-7; 11 nucleotides line up with TRBD2. With 2 bases clipped from V and 5 bases from J, the junction kept 8 bases outside the gene matches. This CDR3 has 16 residues. Germline V gene data show CDR1 as MNHNY and CDR2 as SVGAGI (reference sequence). The DNA of the CDR3 is TGTGCCAGCAGTTACATAACGGGACTAGCGGCGGACGAGCAGTACTTC. This gives the protein CASSYITGLAADEQYF.

V gene TRBV4-1 combines with J gene TRBJ2-1; 8 nucleotides agree with TRBD1. CDR1 and CDR2 from the germline V gene are MGHRA and YSYEKL. The CDR3 consists of 15 residues. The trim removed 5 bases at V and 3 bases at J, leaving 6 bases unmatched. CDR3 sequence reads: CASSWQGALYNEQFF. CDR3 in DNA: TGCGCCAGCAGCTGGCAGGGGGCTCTCTACAATGAGCAGTTCTTC.

The V gene is TRBV10-3, the J gene TRBJ2-1; TRBD1 matches 10 bases. In germline, CDR1 is ENHRY, CDR2 SYGVKD. Trimming took 8 bases from V and 2 from J; bases not matched to a gene: 3. This CDR3 spans 14 amino acids. CDR3 residues: CAIRGTGAYNEQFF. In nucleotides, the CDR3 is TGTGCCATCCGCGGGACAGGGGCCTACAATGAGCAGTTCTTC.

This clone was seen just once. As DNA, the CDR3 is TGCGCCAGCAGCTTTGCAGGCAATCAGCCCCAGCATTTT. Residues: CASSFAGNQPQHF. The chain carries TRBV5-1 and TRBJ1-5; D gene uncertain. V gave up 2 bases and J gave up 2 bases, with 5 bases separating them. The CDR3 totals 13 residues. Germline loops: CDR1 SGHRS, CDR2 YFSETQ.

This clone has only a few counts. V is TRBV10-3 and J is TRBJ2-1; D perhaps matches TRBD2 (6 bases). Trimming removed 4 bases at V and 5 bases at J, with 12 bases between. Germline values: CDR1 ENHRY, CDR2 SYGVKD. The CDR3 contains 14 residues. The CDR3 spells CAISVNLANNEQFF. In DNA, the CDR3 is TGTGCCATCAGTGTTAACCTAGCGAACAATGAGCAGTTCTTC.

This clone was recorded only once. This chain uses TRBV7-9 with TRBJ2-3; D may be TRBD1 (5 bases). The germline V and J ends were trimmed by 1 base and 2 bases, with 13 bases remaining between them. The CDR3 contains 16 residues. The germline CDR1 and CDR2 sequences are SEHNR and FQNEAQ (reference sequence). The CDR3 is CASSLVARALTDTQYF. The CDR3 coding sequence is TGTGCCAGCAGCTTAGTAGCCAGGGCACTCACAGATACGCAGTATTTT.

This clone was seen more than once but under ten times. J is TRBJ2-4 and V is TRBV9; D possibly corresponds to TRBD2 (5 bases). Germline-derived CDR1 and CDR2 are SGDLS and YYNGEE. The CDR3 totals 18 residues. V shed 2 bases and J shed 0 bases, with 18 bases lying between them. The CDR3 is CASSVFPGSGPAKNIQYF. Written as DNA, the CDR3 is TGTGCCAGCAGCGTCTTTCCGGGATCTGGCCCAGCCAAAAACATTCAGTACTTC.

This clone was counted a few times. The CDR3 sequence: CASSRDGVGETQYF. As DNA, the CDR3 is TGCGCCAGCAGCAGGGACGGGGTCGGAGAGACCCAGTACTTC. The chain carries TRBV5-1 and TRBJ2-5; D might be TRBD1 or TRBD2, each matching 5 bases. Germline V gene data show CDR1 as SGHRS and CDR2 as YFSETQ. The germline V and J ends were trimmed by 4 bases and 4 bases, with 14 bases remaining between them. The CDR3 sequence is 14 residues long.

The CDR3 protein is CASSLYDGRETQYF. The CDR3 bases are TGTGCCAGCAGCCTTTACGACGGGAGGGAGACCCAGTACTTC. The V call is TRBV13, the J call TRBJ2-5; 7 positions agree with TRBD2. Germline lookup yields CDR1 PRHDT and CDR2 FYEKMQ (reference sequence). With 5 bases clipped from V and 5 bases from J, the junction kept 8 bases outside the gene matches. The CDR3 runs to 14 residues.